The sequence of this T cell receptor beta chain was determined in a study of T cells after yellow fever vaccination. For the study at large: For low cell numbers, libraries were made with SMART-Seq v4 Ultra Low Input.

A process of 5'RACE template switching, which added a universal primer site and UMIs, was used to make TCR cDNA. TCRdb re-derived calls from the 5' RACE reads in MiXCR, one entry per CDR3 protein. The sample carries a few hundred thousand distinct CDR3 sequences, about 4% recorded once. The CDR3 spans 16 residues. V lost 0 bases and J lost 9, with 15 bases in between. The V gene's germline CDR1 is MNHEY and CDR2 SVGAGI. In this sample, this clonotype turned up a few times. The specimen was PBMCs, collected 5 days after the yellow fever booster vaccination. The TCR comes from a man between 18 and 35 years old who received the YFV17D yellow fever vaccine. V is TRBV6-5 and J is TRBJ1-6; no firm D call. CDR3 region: CASSYSASWGGSPLHF. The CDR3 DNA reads TGTGCCAGCAGTTACTCGGCCAGCTGGGGTGGTTCACCCCTCCACTTT.